The clone carrying this T cell receptor beta chain was found a few times. The antigen is not known. Described treatment: oral pan-JAK inhibitor, 5-10 mg twice daily. Reverse transcription of extracted RNA yielded cDNA, which provided the sequencing template. Method: immunoSEQ multiplex PCR; TCRdb's copy keeps in-frame clones and lacks some. The profile covers about 170,000 clones, with roughly 50% appearing a single time and roughly 17% taken by the ten largest. The sample belongs to a study of CD8+ T cells in alopecia areata. Per germline, CDR1 SGHDN and CDR2 FVKESK. The germline V and J ends were trimmed by 4 bases and 2 bases, with 12 bases remaining between them. The CDR3 has 16 residues. Study-wide findings and caveats: Researchers say the link of baseline CD8+ expansion to response remains uncertain, with one nonresponder.

This sequence was found in a human donor with alopecia areata. Here the sequenced sample was CD4+ T cells sorted from blood, taken at approximately week 60, from a patient treated with tofacitinib. J is TRBJ1-6 and V is TRBV14; D is undetermined. This chain's CDR3 is CASSLKGRAYNSPLHF. The CDR3 DNA is TGTGCCAGCAGCCTGAAAGGGAGGGCCTATAATTCACCCCTCCACTTT.